The 19 T cell receptor beta chains below all came from one sample that was sequenced in a study of TIL therapy for anti-PD-1-resistant metastatic lung cancer. The libraries were made with immunoSEQ v3. This table comes from immunoSEQ multiplex PCR, and its TCRdb copy is limited to in-frame clones, with some not included. The table lists about 59,000 clones, less than 75% of them singletons. The time point: pre-treatment sample, taken before nivolumab and TIL therapy. The input for sequencing was blood, taken at baseline. These receptors were collected from a person aged 25 to 80 with non-small cell lung cancer.

The chain joins TRBV10-3 to TRBJ1-1, with TRBD1 as a possible D gene (6 bases). V dropped 4 bases and J dropped 7 bases, with 13 bases sitting between them. The length of the CDR3 is 13 residues. The germline CDR1 and CDR2 sequences are ENHRY and SYGVKD. The CDR3 region is CAISADSTFEAFF. The CDR3 coding sequence is TGTGCCATCAGTGCGGACAGTACTTTTGAAGCTTTCTTT.

V usage is TRBV6-5 and J usage is TRBJ2-6; D may be TRBD1 (6 bases). The CDR3 spans 16 residues. Trimming pared 4 bases from V and 2 bases from J, leaving 12 bases between. The V gene's germline CDR1 is MNHEY and CDR2 SVGAGI. The CDR3 here is CASSSQGGAGANVLTF. CDR3 bases: TGTGCCAGCAGTTCACAGGGTGGTGCTGGGGCCAACGTCCTGACTTTC.

The V gene is TRBV2, the J gene TRBJ2-1; D may be TRBD1 (5 bases). The CDR3 length is 14 residues. From germline, CDR1 is SNHLY and CDR2 FYNNEI. V dropped 6 bases and J dropped 8 bases, with 17 bases sitting between them. CDR3 loop: CASRDMFGVYEQFF. The CDR3 DNA is TGTGCCAGCAGGGACATGTTTGGGGTCTATGAGCAGTTCTTC.

This rearrangement joins TRBV28 to TRBJ1-1; D not certain. The germline V gene has CDR1 MDHEN and CDR2 SYDVKM. This CDR3 comprises 13 residues. The V gene lost 3 bases and the J gene lost 6 bases, with 11 bases spanning the gap. The CDR3 DNA reads as TGTGCCAGCAGTTTCATAGAGGCAGCTGAAGCTTTCTTT. This encodes CASSFIEAAEAFF.

The chain links TRBV28 to TRBJ2-5; a weak D match, TRBD2 (7 bases). Germline values: CDR1 MDHEN, CDR2 SYDVKM. The CDR3 totals 14 residues. Trimming removed 5 bases at V and 5 bases at J, with 15 bases between. The chain's CDR3 is CASSPVGGLETQYF. CDR3 DNA: TGTGCCAGCAGTCCGGTCGGGGGGCTGGAGACCCAGTACTTC. The entire variable domain, with the rest obtained from reference TRBV28 and TRBJ2-5, is as follows: DVKVTQSSRYLVKRTGEKVFLECVQDMDHENMFWYRQDPGLGLRLIYFSYDVKMKEKGDIPEGYSVSREKKERFSLILESASTNQTSMYLCASSPVGGLETQYFGPGTRLLVL.

The rearrangement joins TRBV4-1 to TRBJ2-1; 9 bases align to TRBD2. Germline assignment: CDR1 MGHRA and CDR2 YSYEKL. CDR3 length equals 17 residues. With V trimmed by 0 bases and J by 3 bases, 6 bases remained unmatched. CDR3 residues: CASSQEGASGIYNEQFF. The CDR3 DNA reads as TGCGCCAGCAGCCAAGAGGGAGCTAGCGGGATCTACAATGAGCAGTTCTTC.

The rearrangement links TRBV28 to TRBJ2-2; 9 nucleotides line up with TRBD1. The V segment lost 4 bases and the J segment 5 bases; nucleotides outside the gene matches: 8. The CDR3 contains 16 residues. Germline loops: CDR1 MDHEN, CDR2 SYDVKM. CDR3 loop: CASSWDDRGITGELFF. The CDR3 DNA reads TGTGCCAGCAGTTGGGACGACAGGGGGATAACCGGGGAGCTGTTTTTT.

V gene TRBV13 combines with J gene TRBJ2-7, with a tentative D call TRBD2 (7 bases). Germline V gene sequence: CDR1 PRHDT, CDR2 FYEKMQ (reference sequence). This CDR3 region has 16 residues. V lost 5 bases, J lost 3 bases, and 20 bases lay in between. This chain's CDR3 is CASSPRTSGGLYEQYF. CDR3 nucleotide sequence: TGTGCCAGCAGCCCTCGGACTAGTGGGGGCCTCTACGAGCAGTACTTC.

V usage is TRBV5-8 and J usage is TRBJ1-6; D possibly corresponds to TRBD1 (5 bases). V lost 2 bases to trimming and J lost 7 bases, with 13 bases between them. The germline gives CDR1 SGHTS, CDR2 YDEGEE. The CDR3 loop spans 15 amino acids. CDR3 protein: CASSFLVGTNSPLHF. DNA for the CDR3: TGTGCCAGCAGCTTTTTAGTAGGGACCAATTCACCCCTCCACTTT.

The chain couples TRBV27 to TRBJ1-1, with unresolved D. V lost 8 bases, J lost 5 bases, and 18 bases lay in between. This CDR3 comprises 14 residues. Germline values: CDR1 MNHEY, CDR2 SMNVEV (reference sequence). DNA for the CDR3: TGTGCCAGCGGGCGTCGGGGTACGGGGACTGAAGCTTTCTTT. It yields the protein CASGRRGTGTEAFF.

This chain links TRBV10-2 with TRBJ1-1; D is unclear. This CDR3 is built from 14 residues. Germline-derived CDR1 and CDR2 are WSHSY and SAAADI. The V end lost 7 bases, the J end lost 0 bases, and 12 bases lay between the germline ends. The CDR3 loop reads CASNLTPMNTEAFF. CDR3 coding DNA: TGCGCCAGCAACCTGACACCAATGAACACTGAAGCTTTCTTT.

V is TRBV9 and J is TRBJ1-4; 7 nucleotides match TRBD1. This CDR3 comprises 18 residues. Germline V gene data show CDR1 as SGDLS and CDR2 as YYNGEE. V shed 3 bases and J 0 bases; nucleotides not matched to a gene: 11. Here the CDR3 reads CASSDPLGQVATNEKLFF. Here the CDR3 DNA reads TGTGCCAGCAGCGACCCTCTAGGACAGGTTGCAACTAATGAAAAACTGTTTTTT.

V gene TRBV11-2 combines with J gene TRBJ2-2; TRBD2 agrees at 8 bases. Per the germline V gene, CDR1 is SGHAT and CDR2 is FQNNGV. The CDR3 length is 15 residues. With V trimmed by 6 bases and J by 3 bases, 6 bases remained unmatched. The chain's CDR3 is CASRPRGGYTGELFF. The CDR3 DNA reads TGTGCCAGCAGGCCTCGGGGGGGTTACACCGGGGAGCTGTTTTTT.

V is TRBV27 and J is TRBJ2-7; D is undetermined. V was shortened by 3 bases and J by 5 bases, with 11 bases between the two germline ends. The CDR3 length is 13 residues. Germline V CDR1 and CDR2: MNHEY, SMNVEV (reference sequence). CDR3 protein: CASSFWGRNEQYF. The DNA of the CDR3 is TGTGCCAGCAGTTTCTGGGGTCGGAACGAGCAGTACTTC.

The chain is built from TRBV11-2 and TRBJ2-7; possibly TRBD1 for D (5 bases). The CDR3 has 14 residues. Germline V gene sequence: CDR1 SGHAT, CDR2 FQNNGV. V was cut by 5 bases and J by 2 bases, with 13 bases left in between. CDR3 coding DNA: TGTGCCAGCAGCCTGCAGGGTTTTACCTACGAGCAGTACTTC. The encoded protein is CASSLQGFTYEQYF.

The gene calls are TRBV2 and TRBJ1-5; TRBD1 matches 7 bases. Germline trimming cut 3 bases from V and 4 bases from J; bases unmatched to any gene: 12. The germline CDR1 and CDR2 sequences are SNHLY and FYNNEI. The CDR3 runs to 17 residues. CDR3 residues: CASSDRDRGVKNQPQHF. The CDR3 nucleotides read TGTGCCAGCAGTGATAGGGACAGAGGGGTTAAGAATCAGCCCCAGCATTTT. Drawing the rest from reference TRBV2 and TRBJ1-5, the complete variable domain is EPEVTQTPSHQVTQMGQEVILRCVPISNHLYFYWYRQILGQKVEFLVSFYNNEISEKSEIFDDQFSVERPDGSNFTLKIRSTKLEDSAMYFCASSDRDRGVKNQPQHFGDGTRLSIL.

The rearrangement joins TRBV6-1 to TRBJ2-3; D is uncertain. This CDR3 has 14 residues. From germline, CDR1 is MNHNS and CDR2 SASEGT. V was pared by 7 bases and J by 0 bases, with 11 bases between. DNA of the CDR3: TGTGCCAGCACCTTAGCTGATAGCACAGATACGCAGTATTTT. Encoded protein: CASTLADSTDTQYF.

V is TRBV29-1 and J is TRBJ2-6; weak D call: TRBD1 (5 bases). With 5 bases removed from V and 4 bases from J, the gap between germline ends came to 21 bases. Germline V gives CDR1 SQVTM, CDR2 ANQGSEA. CDR3 size: 17 residues. CDR3 protein: CSVTGQGDSLGANVLTF. CDR3 coding DNA: TGCAGCGTTACTGGACAAGGAGACTCTCTGGGGGCCAACGTCCTGACTTTC.

DNA of the CDR3: TGTGCCAGCAGCCCCGAGGCGGGGAACTCCTACGAGCAGTACTTC. It specifies CASSPEAGNSYEQYF. The rearrangement links TRBV7-2 to TRBJ2-7; maybe TRBD2 (6 bases). V was shortened by 5 bases and J by 0 bases, with 14 bases between the two germline ends. The CDR3 consists of 15 residues. Germline lookup yields CDR1 SGHTA and CDR2 FQGNSA.